The clone carrying this T cell receptor (beta chain) was seen a handful of times. Antigen specificity is unknown. These data belong to a study of cytomegalovirus exposure and HLA in healthy donors. Findings and caveats of the study: A missense DCLRE1C variant was associated with V- and J-gene trimming of TCR beta chains in a later analysis, and an independent cohort replicated the association.

13 Jbeta primers and 60 Vbeta primers were used for the PCR. Produced via immunoSEQ multiplex PCR; TCRdb's table is partial and in-frame only. The table records some 200,000 clones, 70% of them present only once. The sample was PBMCs. This clonotype originated in a middle-aged man in good health and CMV-seropositive.

CDR3 loop: CASSLAQLQKETQYF. The DNA of the CDR3 is TGTGCCAGCAGCTTAGCGCAATTACAGAAAGAGACCCAGTACTTC. The chain links TRBV7-6 to TRBJ2-5; D is unclear. V lost 0 bases, J lost 3 bases, and 11 bases lay in between. The CDR3 is made up of 15 amino acids. Looked up from germline, CDR1 is SGHVS and CDR2 is FNYEAQ.